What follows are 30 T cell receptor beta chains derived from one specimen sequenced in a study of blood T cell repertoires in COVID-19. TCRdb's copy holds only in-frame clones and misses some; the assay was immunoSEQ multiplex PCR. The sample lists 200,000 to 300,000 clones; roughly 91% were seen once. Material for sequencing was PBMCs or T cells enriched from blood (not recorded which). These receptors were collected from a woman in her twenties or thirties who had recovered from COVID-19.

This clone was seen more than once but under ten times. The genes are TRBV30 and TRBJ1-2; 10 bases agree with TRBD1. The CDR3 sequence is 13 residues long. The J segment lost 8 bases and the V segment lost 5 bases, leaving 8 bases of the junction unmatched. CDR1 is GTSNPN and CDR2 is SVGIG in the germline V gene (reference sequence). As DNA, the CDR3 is TGTGCCTGGGGCCCGGGACAGGGGAGCGGCTACACCTTC. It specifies CAWGPGQGSGYTF.

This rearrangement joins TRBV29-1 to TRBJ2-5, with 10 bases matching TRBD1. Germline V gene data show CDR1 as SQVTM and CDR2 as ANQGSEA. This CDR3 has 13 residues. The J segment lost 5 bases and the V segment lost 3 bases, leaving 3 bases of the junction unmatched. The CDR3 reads CSVETGGAETQYF. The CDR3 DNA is TGCAGCGTTGAGACAGGGGGCGCGGAGACCCAGTACTTC.

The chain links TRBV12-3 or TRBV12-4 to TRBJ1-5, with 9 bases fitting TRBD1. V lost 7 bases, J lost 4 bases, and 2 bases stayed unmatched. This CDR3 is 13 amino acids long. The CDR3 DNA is TGTGCCAGCAAGGGACAGGGAAATCAGCCCCAGCATTTT. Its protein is CASKGQGNQPQHF.

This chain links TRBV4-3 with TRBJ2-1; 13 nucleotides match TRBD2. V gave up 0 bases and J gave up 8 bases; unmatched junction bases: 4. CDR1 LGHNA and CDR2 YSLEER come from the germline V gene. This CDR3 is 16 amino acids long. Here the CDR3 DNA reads TGCGCCAGCAGCCAAGAAGGGACTAGCGGGGTCCATGAGCAGTTCTTC. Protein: CASSQEGTSGVHEQFF.

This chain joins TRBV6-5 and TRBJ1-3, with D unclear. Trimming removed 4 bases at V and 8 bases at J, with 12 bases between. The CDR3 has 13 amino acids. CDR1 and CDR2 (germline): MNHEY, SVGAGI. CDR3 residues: CASSSYGVDTIYF. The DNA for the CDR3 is TGTGCCAGCAGTTCCTACGGGGTAGACACCATATATTTT.

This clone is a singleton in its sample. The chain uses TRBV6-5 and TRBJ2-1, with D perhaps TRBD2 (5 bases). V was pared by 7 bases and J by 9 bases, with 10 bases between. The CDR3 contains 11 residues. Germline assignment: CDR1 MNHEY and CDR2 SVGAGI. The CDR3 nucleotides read TGTGCCAGCACCCACGGGGTTGAGCAGTTCTTC. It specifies CASTHGVEQFF.

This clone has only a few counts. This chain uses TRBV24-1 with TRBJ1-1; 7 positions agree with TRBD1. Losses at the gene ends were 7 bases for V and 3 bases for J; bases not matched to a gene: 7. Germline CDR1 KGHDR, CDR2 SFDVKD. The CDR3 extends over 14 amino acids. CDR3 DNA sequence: TGTGCCACCAGGGCCAGGGACAGTCACACTGAAGCTTTCTTT. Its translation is CATRARDSHTEAFF.

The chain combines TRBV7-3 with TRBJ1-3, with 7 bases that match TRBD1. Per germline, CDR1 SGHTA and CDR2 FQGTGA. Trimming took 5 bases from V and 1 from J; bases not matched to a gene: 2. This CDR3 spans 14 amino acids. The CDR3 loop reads CASSAQGSGNTIYF. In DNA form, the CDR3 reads TGTGCCAGCAGCGCACAGGGGTCTGGAAACACCATATATTTT. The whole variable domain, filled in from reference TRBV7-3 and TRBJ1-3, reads GAGVSQTPSNKVTEKGKYVELRCDPISGHTALYWYRQSLGQGPEFLIYFQGTGAADDSGLPNDRFFAVRPEGSVSTLKIQRTERGDSAVYLCASSAQGSGNTIYFGEGSWLTVV.

CDR3 amino acids: CASSAPQGFQNTEAFF. Here the CDR3 DNA reads TGTGCCAGCAGTGCACCGCAGGGGTTCCAGAACACTGAAGCTTTCTTT. The rearrangement joins TRBV28 to TRBJ1-1, with a possible D match to TRBD1 (6 bases). This CDR3 spans 16 amino acids. V gave up 5 bases and J gave up 1 base, with 17 bases separating them. CDR1 and CDR2 (germline): MDHEN, SYDVKM.

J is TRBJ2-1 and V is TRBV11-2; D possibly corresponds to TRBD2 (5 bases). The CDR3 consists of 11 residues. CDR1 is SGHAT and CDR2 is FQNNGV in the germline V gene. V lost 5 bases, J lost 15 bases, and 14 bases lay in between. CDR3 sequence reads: CASSPLLEGFF. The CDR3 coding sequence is TGTGCCAGCAGCCCCCTTCTAGAGGGGTTCTTC. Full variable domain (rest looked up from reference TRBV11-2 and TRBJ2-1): EAGVAQSPRYKIIEKRQSVAFWCNPISGHATLYWYQQILGQGPKLLIQFQNNGVVDDSQLPKDRFSAERLKGVDSTLKIQPAKLEDSAVYLCASSPLLEGFFGPGTRLTVL.

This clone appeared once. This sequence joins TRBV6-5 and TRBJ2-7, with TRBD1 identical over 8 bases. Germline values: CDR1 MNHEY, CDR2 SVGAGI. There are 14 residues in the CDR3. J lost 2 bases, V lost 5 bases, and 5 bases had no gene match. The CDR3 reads CASSLLQGAYEQYF. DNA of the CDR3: TGTGCCAGCAGTCTCCTACAGGGGGCCTACGAGCAGTACTTC.

Written as DNA, the CDR3 is TGTGCCAGCAGTTCCCCGGGGTATCAGCCCCAGCATTTT. Translation: CASSSPGYQPQHF. This chain joins TRBV6-2 or TRBV6-3 and TRBJ1-5; D is unclear. The CDR3 extends over 13 amino acids. The V gene lost 4 bases and the J gene lost 5 bases, with 9 bases spanning the gap. Germline CDR1 is MNHEY and CDR2 is SVGEGT.

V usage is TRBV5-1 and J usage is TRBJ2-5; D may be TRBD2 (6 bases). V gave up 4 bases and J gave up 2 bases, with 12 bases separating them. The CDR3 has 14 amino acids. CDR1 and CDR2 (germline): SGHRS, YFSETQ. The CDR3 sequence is CASSHPSVQETQYF. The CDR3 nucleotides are TGCGCCAGCAGCCACCCTAGCGTTCAAGAGACCCAGTACTTC.

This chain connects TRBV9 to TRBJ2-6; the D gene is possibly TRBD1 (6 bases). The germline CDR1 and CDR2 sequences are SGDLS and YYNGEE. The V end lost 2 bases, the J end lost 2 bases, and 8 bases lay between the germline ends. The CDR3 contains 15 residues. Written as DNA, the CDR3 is TGTGCCAGCAGCGTTAACAGGGCTGGGGCCAACGTCCTGACTTTC. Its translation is CASSVNRAGANVLTF.

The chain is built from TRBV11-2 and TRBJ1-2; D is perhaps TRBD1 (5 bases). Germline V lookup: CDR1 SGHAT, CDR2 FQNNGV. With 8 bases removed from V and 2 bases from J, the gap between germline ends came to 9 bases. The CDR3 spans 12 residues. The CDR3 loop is CASGDRNYGYTF. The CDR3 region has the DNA TGTGCCAGCGGCGACAGAAACTATGGCTACACCTTC.

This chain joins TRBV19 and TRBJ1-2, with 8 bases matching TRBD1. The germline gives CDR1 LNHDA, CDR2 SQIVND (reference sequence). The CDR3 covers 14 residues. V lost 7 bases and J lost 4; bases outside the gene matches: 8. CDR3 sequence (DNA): TGTGCCAGTACACCGGGACAGGAGGGCTATGGCTACACCTTC. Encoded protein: CASTPGQEGYGYTF. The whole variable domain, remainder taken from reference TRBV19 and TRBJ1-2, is DGGITQSPKYLFRKEGQNVTLSCEQNLNHDAMYWYRQDPGQGLRLIYYSQIVNDFQKGDIAEGYSVSREKKESFPLTVTSAQKNPTAFYLCASTPGQEGYGYTFGSGTRLTVV.

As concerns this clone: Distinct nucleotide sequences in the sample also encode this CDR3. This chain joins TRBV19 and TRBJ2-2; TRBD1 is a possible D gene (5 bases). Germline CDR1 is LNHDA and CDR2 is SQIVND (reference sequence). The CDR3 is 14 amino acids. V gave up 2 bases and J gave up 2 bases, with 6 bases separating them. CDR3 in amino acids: CASSIQGNTGELFF. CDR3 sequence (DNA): TGTGCCAGTAGTATACAGGGAAACACCGGGGAGCTGTTTTTT.

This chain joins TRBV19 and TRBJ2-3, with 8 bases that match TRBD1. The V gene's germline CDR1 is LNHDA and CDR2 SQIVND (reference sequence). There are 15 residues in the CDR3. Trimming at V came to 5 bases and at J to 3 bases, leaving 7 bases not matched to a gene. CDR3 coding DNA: TGTGCCAGTAGTTCCCGGGACAGGAGAACAGATACGCAGTATTTT. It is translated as CASSSRDRRTDTQYF.

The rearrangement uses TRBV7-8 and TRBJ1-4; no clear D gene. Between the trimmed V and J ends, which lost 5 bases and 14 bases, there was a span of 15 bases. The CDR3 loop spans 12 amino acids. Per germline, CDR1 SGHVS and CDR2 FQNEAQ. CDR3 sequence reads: CASSPSPEALFF. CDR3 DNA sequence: TGTGCCAGCAGCCCGAGCCCTGAGGCCCTGTTTTTT.

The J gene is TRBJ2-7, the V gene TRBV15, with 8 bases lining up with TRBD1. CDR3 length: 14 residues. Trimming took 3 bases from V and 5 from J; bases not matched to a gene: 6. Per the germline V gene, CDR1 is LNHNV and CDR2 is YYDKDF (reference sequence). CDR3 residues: CATSSEDRAHEQYF. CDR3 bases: TGTGCCACCAGCAGCGAGGACAGGGCTCACGAGCAGTACTTC.

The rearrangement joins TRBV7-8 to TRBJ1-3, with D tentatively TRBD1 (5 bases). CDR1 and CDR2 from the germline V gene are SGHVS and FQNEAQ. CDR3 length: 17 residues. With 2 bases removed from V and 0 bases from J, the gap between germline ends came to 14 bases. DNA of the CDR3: TGTGCCAGCAGCTTATTATACAGGACGAGCTCTGGAAACACCATATATTTT. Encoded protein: CASSLLYRTSSGNTIYF.

This chain's CDR3 is CASSLSSGGTDTQYF. The CDR3 coding sequence is TGTGCCAGCAGCTTATCTAGCGGGGGCACAGATACGCAGTATTTT. The chain uses TRBV7-9 and TRBJ2-3; TRBD2 aligns across 9 bases. The CDR3 length is 15 residues. Germline CDR1 and CDR2: SEHNR and FQNEAQ (reference sequence). V gave up 2 bases and J gave up 1 base; unmatched junction bases: 1.

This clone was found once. The chain's CDR3 is CASSQGYGQRYGYTF. The CDR3 DNA reads as TGTGCCAGCAGCCAAGGGTATGGACAACGGTATGGCTACACCTTC. The rearrangement uses TRBV4-2 and TRBJ1-2; maybe TRBD1 (5 bases). The CDR3 sequence is 15 residues long. The germline gives CDR1 LGHNA, CDR2 YNFKEQ. V lost 1 base and J 5 bases, leaving 14 bases between the germline ends.

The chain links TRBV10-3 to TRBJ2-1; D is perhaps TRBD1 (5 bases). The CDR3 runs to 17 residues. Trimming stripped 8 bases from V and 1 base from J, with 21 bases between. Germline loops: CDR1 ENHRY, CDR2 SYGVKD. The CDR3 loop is CAILTAHPNRSYNEQFF. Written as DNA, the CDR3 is TGTGCCATCTTGACAGCACACCCAAACCGATCCTACAATGAGCAGTTCTTC.

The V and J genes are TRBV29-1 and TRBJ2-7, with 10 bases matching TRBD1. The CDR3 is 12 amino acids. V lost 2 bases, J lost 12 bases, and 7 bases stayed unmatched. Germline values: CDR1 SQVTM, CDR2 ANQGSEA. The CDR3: CSVEYSDRGRYF. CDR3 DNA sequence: TGCAGCGTTGAATATTCCGACAGGGGGCGGTACTTC.

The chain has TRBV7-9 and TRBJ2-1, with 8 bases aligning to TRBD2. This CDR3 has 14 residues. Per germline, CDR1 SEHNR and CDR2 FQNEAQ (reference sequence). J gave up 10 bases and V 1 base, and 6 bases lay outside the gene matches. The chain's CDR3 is CASSLVGRAREQFF. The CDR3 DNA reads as TGTGCCAGCAGCTTAGTCGGGAGGGCCAGAGAGCAGTTCTTC.

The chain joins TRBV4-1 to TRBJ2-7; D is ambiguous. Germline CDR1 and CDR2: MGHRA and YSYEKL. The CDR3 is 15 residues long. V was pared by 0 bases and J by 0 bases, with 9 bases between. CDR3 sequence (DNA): TGCGCCAGCAGCCAAGATGGTCGCAGCTCCTACGAGCAGTACTTC. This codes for CASSQDGRSSYEQYF.

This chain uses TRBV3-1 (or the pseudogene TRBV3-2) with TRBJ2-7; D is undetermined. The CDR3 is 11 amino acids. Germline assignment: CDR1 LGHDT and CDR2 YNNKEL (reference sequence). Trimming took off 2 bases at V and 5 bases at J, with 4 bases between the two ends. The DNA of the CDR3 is TGTGCCAGCAGCCAAAGCCACGAGCAGTACTTC. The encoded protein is CASSQSHEQYF.

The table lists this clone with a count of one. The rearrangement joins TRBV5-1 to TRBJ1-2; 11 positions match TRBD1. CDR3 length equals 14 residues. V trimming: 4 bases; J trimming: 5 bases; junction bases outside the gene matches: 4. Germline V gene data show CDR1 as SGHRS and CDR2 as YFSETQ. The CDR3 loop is CASSQGQGGYGYTF. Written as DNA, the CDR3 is TGCGCCAGCAGCCAGGGACAGGGGGGTTATGGCTACACCTTC.

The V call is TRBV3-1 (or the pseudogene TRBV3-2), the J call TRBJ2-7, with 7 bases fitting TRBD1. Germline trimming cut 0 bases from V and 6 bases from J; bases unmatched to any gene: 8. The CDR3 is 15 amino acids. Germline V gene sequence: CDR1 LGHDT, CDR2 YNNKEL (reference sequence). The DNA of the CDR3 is TGTGCCAGCAGCCAAGATAAGGGGGCCTCCCGCGAGCAGTACTTC. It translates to CASSQDKGASREQYF.